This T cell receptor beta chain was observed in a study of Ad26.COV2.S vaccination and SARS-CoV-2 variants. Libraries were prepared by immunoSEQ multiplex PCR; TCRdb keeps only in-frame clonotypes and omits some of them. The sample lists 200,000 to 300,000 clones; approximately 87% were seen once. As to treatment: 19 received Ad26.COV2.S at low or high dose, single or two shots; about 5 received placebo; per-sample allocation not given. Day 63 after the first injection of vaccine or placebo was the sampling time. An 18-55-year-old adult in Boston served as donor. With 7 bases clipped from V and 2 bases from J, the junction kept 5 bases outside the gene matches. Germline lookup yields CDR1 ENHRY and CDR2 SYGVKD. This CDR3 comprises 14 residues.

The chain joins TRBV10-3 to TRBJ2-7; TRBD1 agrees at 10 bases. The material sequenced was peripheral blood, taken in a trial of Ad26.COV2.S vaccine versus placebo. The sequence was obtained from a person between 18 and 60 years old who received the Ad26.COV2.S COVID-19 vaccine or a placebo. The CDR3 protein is CAITPGQGTYEQYF. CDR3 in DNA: TGTGCCATCACCCCGGGACAGGGGACCTACGAGCAGTACTTC.